Detailed here is one T cell receptor beta chain. This specimen comes from a study of OX40 agonist ivuxolimab in advanced cancers. V was cut by 6 bases and J by 8 bases, with 19 bases left in between. This CDR3 region has 15 residues. Germline V CDR1 and CDR2: SNHLY, FYNNEI. Generated by immunoSEQ multiplex PCR, the TCRdb table keeps only in-frame clones and is missing some. The table records about 81,000 clones, roughly 91% of them present only once. The source of this sequence is an adult with an advanced solid tumor such as melanoma, head and neck, liver or kidney cancer. Sequenced material: CD4+ or CD8+ T cells sorted from blood, taken in a trial of the OX40 agonist ivuxolimab. The chain joins TRBV2 to TRBJ1-4, with D possibly being TRBD1 (5 bases). The CDR3 DNA is TGTGCCAGCAGCCGCGCCCCGGGGGAACGGGAAAAACTGTTTTTT. Amino acids: CASSRAPGEREKLFF. The whole variable domain, filled in from reference TRBV2 and TRBJ1-4, reads EPEVTQTPSHQVTQMGQEVILRCVPISNHLYFYWYRQILGQKVEFLVSFYNNEISEKSEIFDDQFSVERPDGSNFTLKIRSTKLEDSAMYFCASSRAPGEREKLFFGSGTQLSVL.